These 18 T cell receptor beta chains were all obtained from the same sample, sequenced in a study of tumor-infiltrating lymphocytes in primary liver carcinoma. The researchers produced TCR beta cDNA from around 0.5 ug total RNA with a constant-region primer. Researchers made the TCR beta libraries by running three nested multiplex PCR rounds with slightly modified ARM-PCR. Forward primers for TRBV1-TRBV30 and a C-beta reverse primer served the first two PCR rounds, at 10 cycles each. TCRdb re-called the multiplex PCR reads through MiXCR, storing one row per CDR3 protein. The table lists fewer than 200,000 distinct CDR3 sequences, around four fifths of them singletons. Unsorted bulk tissue, roughly 20-33 mg of it, served as the source for co-extraction of RNA and DNA. The source material was tumor tissue from primary liver carcinoma. The receptors were sampled from a man aged 35-49 years with primary liver carcinoma and hepatitis B virus infection.

As regards this clonotype: One junction end disagrees with the germline gene, perhaps due to a read error. This chain joins TRBV6-2 or TRBV6-3 and TRBJ2-1; D gene ambiguous. This CDR3 is 14 amino acids long. Germline CDR1 MNHEY, CDR2 SVGEGT. The CDR3 spells CASSYLIIGNEQSF. In nucleotides, the CDR3 is TGTGCCAGCAGTTACCTGATAATTGGAAATGAGCAGTCCTTC.

The sample holds a few counts of this clonotype. The CDR3 is CANSSSGTGNEQFF. The CDR3 DNA reads as TGTGCCAACAGTTCTAGCGGGACGGGTAATGAGCAGTTCTTC. This chain uses TRBV7-9 with TRBJ2-1; TRBD2 agrees at 9 bases. CDR1 is SEHNR, CDR2 FQNEAQ, per germline (reference sequence). This CDR3 is 14 amino acids long. The ends lost 10 bases at V and 7 bases at J; junction bases unmatched: 11.

As regards this clonotype: One junction end disagrees with the germline gene, perhaps due to a read error. The chain has TRBV5-1 and TRBJ2-1; D gene unclear. The germline V gene encodes CDR1 SGHRS and CDR2 YFSETQ. There are 14 residues in the CDR3. The CDR3 sequence is CATRYSSSYYEQFF. The CDR3 coding sequence is TGCGCCACCAGGTATAGTAGCTCCTACTATGAGCAGTTCTTC. The variable domain in full, with the rest retrieved from reference TRBV5-1 and TRBJ2-1, is KAGVTQTPRYLIKTRGQQVTLSCSPISGHRSVSWYQQTPGQGLQFLFEYFSETQRNKGNFPGRFSGRQFSNSRSEMNVSTLELGDSALYLCATRYSSSYYEQFFGPGTRLTVL.

On this clonotype: Being one base from a much bigger clone, this may be a read error. The chain links TRBV28 to TRBJ1-4; 11 bases line up with TRBD1. Germline V gene sequence: CDR1 MDHEN, CDR2 SYDVKM. CDR3 size: 15 residues. CDR3 amino acids: CASSRGTGGNEKLLF. The CDR3 coding sequence is TGTGCCAGCAGTAGAGGGACAGGGGGTAATGAAAAACTGCTTTTT. Full variable domain (rest looked up from reference TRBV28 and TRBJ1-4): DVKVTQSSRYLVKRTGEKVFLECVQDMDHENMFWYRQDPGLGLRLIYFSYDVKMKEKGDIPEGYSVSREKKERFSLILESASTNQTSMYLCASSRGTGGNEKLLFGSGTQLSVL.

As concerns this clonotype: Its ends do not fully match the called genes, so a read error is possible. CDR3 sequence (DNA): TGCAGCGTTGCGGGACTAGCGGTAACGAACAGCGGGGAGCTGTTATTT. Protein: CSVAGLAVTNSGELLF. V usage is TRBV29-1 and J usage is TRBJ2-2; 11 bases map to TRBD2. This CDR3 comprises 16 residues. CDR1 SQVTM and CDR2 ANQGSEA come from the germline V gene.

The chain recombines TRBV12-3 or TRBV12-4 with TRBJ2-7; 9 nucleotides match TRBD1. This CDR3 has 16 amino acids. J lost 5 bases, V lost 11 bases, and 19 bases had no gene match. In nucleotides, the CDR3 is TGTGCCGGCAACCCCCATCCGGGACAGGGAGACCACGAGCAGTACTTC. Amino acids: CAGNPHPGQGDHEQYF.

Regarding this clonotype: One junction end does not reproduce the germline sequence, and a read error may be involved. V and J are TRBV11-1 and TRBJ2-1; D is perhaps TRBD2 (6 bases). CDR3 length: 13 residues. Germline CDR1 reads SGHAT; CDR2 reads FQDESV (reference sequence). The CDR3 loop is CAGSSAFGGRQFF. In DNA, the CDR3 is TGTGCCGGCAGCTCAGCGTTCGGAGGGCGGCAGTTCTTC.

As concerns this clonotype: The CDR3 does not end in the conserved phenylalanine or tryptophan, so this is likely a read error. The rearrangement links TRBV12-3 or TRBV12-4 to TRBJ2-7, with 8 bases identical to TRBD2. There are 14 residues in the CDR3. With 7 bases clipped from V and 5 bases from J, the junction kept 10 bases outside the gene matches. CDR3 sequence (DNA): TGTGCCAGCACTCCAGCGGGAGTAAGAAACGAGCAGTACATC. Its translation: CASTPAGVRNEQYI.

This clonotype was observed a single time. This chain joins TRBV28 and TRBJ2-1; TRBD2 agrees at 13 bases. The trim removed 3 bases at V and 9 bases at J, leaving 17 bases unmatched. Germline lookup yields CDR1 MDHEN and CDR2 SYDVKM. The length of the CDR3 is 19 residues. DNA for the CDR3: TGTGCCAGCAGTTTTGCGGGACTAGCGGGATTGAGCTCCTATATTGAGCAGTTCTTC. It encodes CASSFAGLAGLSSYIEQFF.

Notes on this clonotype: This may come from a read error, since a much larger clone is one base off. This sequence joins TRBV5-1 and TRBJ2-3; perhaps TRBD2 as D (6 bases). The germline CDR1 and CDR2 sequences are SGHRS and YFSETQ. The CDR3 is 15 amino acids. The CDR3 DNA is TGCGCCAACAGCTTGGAGGGACTTCCCACAGATACGCAGTATTTT. Amino acid sequence: CANSLEGLPTDTQYF.

Points on this clonotype: A junction boundary mismatches the germline segment, possibly from a read error. The J gene is TRBJ2-1, the V gene TRBV11-3; D is ambiguous. The germline V gene encodes CDR1 SGHNT and CDR2 YENEEA. The CDR3 is made up of 16 amino acids. The CDR3 here is CASSLIGERPYDEQFF. The CDR3 nucleotides read TGTGCCAGCAGCCTGATTGGCGAGAGACCCTACGATGAGCAGTTCTTC. Filled out from reference TRBV11-3 and TRBJ2-1, the complete variable domain reads EAGVVQSPRYKIIEKKQPVAFWCNPISGHNTLYWYLQNLGQGPELLIRYENEEAVDDSQLPKDRFSAERLKGVDSTLKIQPAELGDSAVYLCASSLIGERPYDEQFFGPGTRLTVL.

Concerning this clonotype: Since the CDR3 does not end with the conserved phenylalanine or tryptophan, this likely comes from a read error. It is unclear where the CDR3 begins or ends on the DNA, so no DNA is shown, and the CDR3 is as TCRdb lists it. The chain carries TRBV6-1 and TRBJ2-5. CDR1 is MNHNS, CDR2 SASEGT, per germline. The CDR3 is 14 amino acids in total, end residues counted. CDR3 residues: CASSEGGSRETQYY.

Only one count was recorded for this clonotype. At one end, the junction sequence differs from germline, possibly due to a read error. The chain combines TRBV11-3 with TRBJ2-3; the match to TRBD2 covers 10 bases. The CDR3 sequence is 15 residues long. CDR1 SGHNT and CDR2 YENEEA come from the germline V gene. CDR3 nucleotide sequence: TGTGCCAACATCTTTAGCGGGAGGCGGACAGATATGCAGTATTTT. This gives the protein CANIFSGRRTDMQYF. Together with reference TRBV11-3 and TRBJ2-3, the CDR3 gives the full variable domain: EAGVVQSPRYKIIEKKQPVAFWCNPISGHNTLYWYLQNLGQGPELLIRYENEEAVDDSQLPKDRFSAERLKGVDSTLKIQPAELGDSAVYLCANIFSGRRTDMQYFGPGTRLTVL.

In the case of this clonotype: One end of the junction fails to match germline, which may point to a read error. The chain recombines TRBV5-4 with TRBJ1-2; the D gene is possibly TRBD1 (5 bases). The CDR3 is 15 amino acids. Germline CDR1 SGHNT, CDR2 YYREEE (reference sequence). The CDR3 DNA is TGTGCCAGCAGCTCGGCCGGGACGGGGAACTATGGCTACAACTTC. Amino acids: CASSSAGTGNYGYNF. The full variable domain, its missing parts supplied by reference TRBV5-4 and TRBJ1-2, is ETGVTQSPTHLIKTRGQQVTLRCSSQSGHNTVSWYQQALGQGPQFIFQYYREEENGRGNFPPRFSGLQFPNYSSELNVNALELDDSALYLCASSSAGTGNYGYNFGSGTRLTVV.

Comments on this clonotype: Germline is not matched at one junction end, which may reflect a read error. This chain links TRBV28 with TRBJ1-2, with 8 bases lining up with TRBD1. CDR3 length: 14 amino acids. The germline V gene encodes CDR1 MDHEN and CDR2 SYDVKM. This CDR3 is CARSLSDRVGGDTF. CDR3 nucleotide sequence: TGTGCCAGGAGTTTATCGGACAGGGTTGGTGGCGACACCTTC.

A word on this clonotype: In this CDR3 the conserved last residue, phenylalanine or tryptophan, is missing, so a read error is likely. V and J are TRBV7-9 and TRBJ2-7, with TRBD1 matching over 7 bases. Germline loops: CDR1 SEHNR, CDR2 FQNEAQ (reference sequence). This CDR3 has 12 amino acids. With 5 bases clipped from V and 10 bases from J, the junction kept 8 bases outside the gene matches. CDR3 amino acids: CASSQGQSEQYL. The CDR3, as DNA: TGTGCCAGCAGCCAGGGACAGAGCGAACAGTACCTC.

Notes on this clonotype: At one end, the junction sequence differs from germline, possibly due to a read error. This chain joins TRBV5-4 and TRBJ2-2; D remains unclear. The length of the CDR3 is 14 residues. Per germline, CDR1 SGHNT and CDR2 YYREEE (reference sequence). The CDR3 DNA reads as TGTGCCGGCAGCTTTACCCAGTCCGCCGGGGAGCTGTTTTTT. Encoded protein: CAGSFTQSAGELFF.

The V and J genes are TRBV5-8 and TRBJ2-1; 7 nucleotides agree with TRBD2. CDR1 and CDR2 from the germline V gene are SGHTS and YDEGEE. The CDR3 loop spans 19 amino acids. J gave up 1 base and V 9 bases, and 22 bases lay outside the gene matches. The CDR3 DNA reads TGTGCCAACAGGTTAGTCTCACTAACGGGAGGAGCGTCCTACAATGAGCAGTTCTTC. This translates into CANRLVSLTGGASYNEQFF.